This is a list of T cell receptor beta chains from one sample in a study of patients with pleural tuberculosis. TCRdb used MiXCR to reprocess the reads, holding one entry per CDR3 protein. The table shows about 50,000 distinct CDR3 sequences, with under 8.5% occurring only once. The origin of the receptors is a human donor with pleural tuberculosis. The CDR3 runs from the conserved cysteine through the conserved F or W. A D gene is named only where the DNA matches it firmly. Size tells how often a clone was seen (once, few, many) or the class of an expanded clone, and some rows leave it out.

many	TRBV18	TRBJ1-1	NA	TGTGCCAGCTCACCCGGAGGGGACACTGAAGCTTTCTTT	CASSPGGDTEAFF
once	TRBV13	TRBJ1-4	NA	TGTGCCAGCAGGACGACAATAAGGAGCGATGAAAAACTGTTTTTT	CASRTTIRSDEKLFF
many	TRBV4-1	TRBJ2-5	NA	TGCGCCAGCAGCCCCCTAAGGGGTGGAGAGACCCAGTACTTC	CASSPLRGGETQYF
many	TRBV2	TRBJ1-5	NA	TGTGCCAGCACTAGGACAGTTGCTAGCAATCAGCCCCAGCATTTT	CASTRTVASNQPQHF
many	TRBV20-1	TRBJ1-2	NA	TGCAGTGCCTCCCCGATTAACGGCTACACCTTC	CSASPINGYTF
many	TRBV28	TRBJ2-1	NA	TGTGCCAGCGAAGCTTTCTCCAGTGAGCAGTTCTTC	CASEAFSSEQFF
few	TRBV24-1	TRBJ2-1	TRBD1	TGTGCCACCAGTGATGTGGGACAGGGGGCCGGTGAGCAGTTCTTC	CATSDVGQGAGEQFF
many	TRBV10-3	TRBJ2-7	TRBD1	TGTGCCATCACTTCCGGGACAGGGACGGACGAGCAGTACTTC	CAITSGTGTDEQYF
many	TRBV11-1	TRBJ2-5	TRBD2	TGTGCCAGCAGCTTATTCTGGGCGGGAGTGAAAGAGACCCAGTACTTC	CASSLFWAGVKETQYF
many	TRBV12-3/TRBV12-4	TRBJ2-5	NA	TGTGCCAGCAGTTTCCCAGTAGGGGCCCAAGAGACCCAGTACTTC	CASSFPVGAQETQYF
many	TRBV28	TRBJ1-2	NA	TGTGCCAGCAGTTCCCCTGGAGGGGGTGGCTATGGCTACACCTTC	CASSSPGGGGYGYTF
many	TRBV12-3/TRBV12-4	TRBJ2-1	TRBD1	TGTGCCAGCAGTTTTACAAGGACAGGGGGCACTGAGCAGTTCTTC	CASSFTRTGGTEQFF
many	TRBV27	TRBJ2-7	TRBD2	TGTGCCGGCAGTTCAGCGGGAGCTAGGTACGAGCAGTACTTC	CAGSSAGARYEQYF
many	TRBV4-2	TRBJ2-3	NA	TGTGCCAGCAGCCTCACCTCGAGAGGAGATACGCAGTATTTT	CASSLTSRGDTQYF
NA	TRBV10-3	TRBJ1-1	NA	TGTGCCATCAAAAGCGACAGTGGGTCGAACACTGAAGCTTTCTTT	CAIKSDSGSNTEAFF
few	TRBV27	TRBJ2-7	NA	TGTGCCAGCAGTAGGTACGGGGCCTACGAGCAGTACTTC	CASSRYGAYEQYF
many	TRBV10-3	TRBJ1-1	NA	TGTGCCATCAGAGACCAATACAGCAGATTGAACACTGAAGCTTTCTTT	CAIRDQYSRLNTEAFF
many	TRBV2	TRBJ2-5	TRBD2	TGTGCCAGCAGTGCACGACTAGCGGGAGTAAAAGAGACCCAGTACTTC	CASSARLAGVKETQYF
many	TRBV2	TRBJ1-5	NA	TGTGCCAGCAGTGAAACAGGGCCCAATCAGCCCCAGCATTTT	CASSETGPNQPQHF
many	TRBV11-1	TRBJ2-2	NA	TGTGCCAGCAGCTTAGCCGGTTGGAGTTTCTATCCCGGGGAGCTGTTTTTT	CASSLAGWSFYPGELFF
many	TRBV14	TRBJ1-1	NA	TGTGCCAGCAGCCAAGATCTTGAGTTAAACACTGAAGCTTTCTTT	CASSQDLELNTEAFF
few	TRBV7-2	TRBJ2-1	NA	TGTGCCAGCAGCTTAGCAGAGGTCAATGAGCAGTTCTTC	CASSLAEVNEQFF
few	TRBV12-3/TRBV12-4	TRBJ2-2	TRBD1	TGTGCCAGCAGTCCAAGGACAGGGTACACCGGGGAGCTGTTTTTT	CASSPRTGYTGELFF
many	TRBV10-3	TRBJ1-5	NA	TGTGCCATCAGTGTGGGCAATCAGCCCCAGCATTTT	CAISVGNQPQHF
few	TRBV12-3/TRBV12-4	TRBJ2-2	TRBD1	TGTGCCAGCAGTCCTACGACAGGGGCGAACACCGGGGAGCTGTTTTTT	CASSPTTGANTGELFF
many	TRBV11-1	TRBJ1-2	NA	TGTGCCAGCAGCTTAGTTGGTAGGTCAGGGACGGATGGCTACACCTTC	CASSLVGRSGTDGYTF
many	TRBV12-3/TRBV12-4	TRBJ2-1	TRBD2	TGTGCCAGCAGTTTGGTGGGACTAGCGGGAGGCAATGAGCAGTTCTTC	CASSLVGLAGGNEQFF
NA	TRBV11-1	TRBJ2-3	TRBD1	TGTGCCAGCAGCTTTGGGGGACAGGCCCCCCCAGATACGCAGTATTTT	CASSFGGQAPPDTQYF
many	TRBV11-1	TRBJ2-2	TRBD2	TGTGCCAGCAGCTTAGTAGTAGCGGGAAACCCCGGGGAGCTGTTTTTT	CASSLVVAGNPGELFF
many	TRBV19	TRBJ1-2	NA	TGTGCCAGTAGTCCCCTAGGGGCCCCCTATGGCTACACCTTC	CASSPLGAPYGYTF
few	TRBV29-1	TRBJ2-1	NA	TGCAGCCTATCCAGGGGAAATGAGCAGTTCTTC	CSLSRGNEQFF
few	TRBV4-2	TRBJ1-6	NA	TGTGCCAGCAGCAGCGGGACTTCGAGTTATTCACCCCTCCACTTT	CASSSGTSSYSPLHF
few	TRBV2	TRBJ2-5	NA	TGTGCCAGCAGTGAGGAACAGGTTCCCGAGACCCAGTACTTC	CASSEEQVPETQYF